These 6 T cell receptor beta chains were sequenced from one sample in a study of shared clonotypes between healthy human individuals. Profiling relied on immunoSEQ multiplex PCR, and the TCRdb table lists in-frame clones only, not all of them. The sample has a few million clones; 85% to 95% are singletons. Sequenced input: naive CD4+ T cells from PBMCs. As to subset: CD45RA+ positively selected. The receptors originated from a man between 18 and 35 years old in good health. Some clones in this sample may be carry-over from other donors' samples.

The J gene is TRBJ2-3, the V gene TRBV7-6, with 12 nucleotides matching TRBD2. The V gene end was trimmed by 1 base and the J gene end by 2 bases; junction bases not matched to a gene: 1. This CDR3 contains 16 residues. Germline assignment: CDR1 SGHVS and CDR2 FNYEAQ. The CDR3 is CASSLGTSGTTDTQYF. CDR3 sequence (DNA): TGTGCCAGCAGCTTAGGGACTAGCGGGACCACAGATACGCAGTATTTT.

V usage is TRBV25-1 and J usage is TRBJ1-2; no clear D gene. Trimming stripped 3 bases from V and 2 bases from J, with 7 bases between. The CDR3 loop spans 13 amino acids. Germline V gives CDR1 MGHDK, CDR2 SYGVNS. Here the CDR3 reads CASSDVRNYGYTF. As DNA, the CDR3 is TGTGCCAGCAGTGATGTCAGAAACTATGGCTACACCTTC.

The chain carries TRBV2 and TRBJ2-1, with 8 nucleotides matching TRBD1. Trimming took 7 bases from V and 5 from J; bases not matched to a gene: 7. The germline gives CDR1 SNHLY, CDR2 FYNNEI. The CDR3 is made up of 14 amino acids. CDR3 residues: CASTGQGNDNEQFF. The CDR3 nucleotides are TGTGCCAGCACAGGACAGGGTAACGACAATGAGCAGTTCTTC.

This clone occurred a few times. At the DNA level, this CDR3 is encoded by other sequences in the same sample as well. This chain links TRBV28 with TRBJ1-4; D ambiguous. V shed 5 bases and J shed 0 bases, with 4 bases lying between them. CDR1 and CDR2 from the germline V gene are MDHEN and SYDVKM. The CDR3 totals 13 residues. CDR3 loop: CASSLSTNEKLFF. The CDR3, as DNA: TGTGCCAGCAGTCTATCAACTAATGAAAAACTGTTTTTT. The whole variable domain, filled in from reference TRBV28 and TRBJ1-4, reads DVKVTQSSRYLVKRTGEKVFLECVQDMDHENMFWYRQDPGLGLRLIYFSYDVKMKEKGDIPEGYSVSREKKERFSLILESASTNQTSMYLCASSLSTNEKLFFGSGTQLSVL.

The rearrangement links TRBV6-1 to TRBJ2-7; D may be TRBD1 (5 bases). Germline assignment: CDR1 MNHNS and CDR2 SASEGT. Trimming left V 7 bases short and J 0 bases short, with 13 bases between. This CDR3 region has 14 residues. CDR3 residues: CASNGAPSSYEQYF. CDR3 in DNA: TGTGCCAGCAATGGGGCTCCGAGCTCCTACGAGCAGTACTTC.

The chain combines TRBV28 with TRBJ1-2; 10 bases map to TRBD1. V lost 5 bases, J lost 4 bases, and 10 bases stayed unmatched. The CDR3 covers 16 residues. Per the germline V gene, CDR1 is MDHEN and CDR2 is SYDVKM. The chain's CDR3 is CASSPPGQGSSYGYTF. For the CDR3, the DNA is TGTGCCAGCAGTCCACCGGGACAGGGGTCCTCCTATGGCTACACCTTC.